The 28 T cell receptor beta chains presented below share a single source sample, sequenced in a study of patients and donors after allogeneic stem cell transplantation. In TCRdb, the RT-PCR reads were re-called with MiXCR into one record per CDR3 protein. The table lists about 410,000 distinct CDR3 sequences, roughly 17% of them singletons. Sequenced input: blood, either unsorted or a sorted T cell fraction (not recorded which). The receptors here all came from a human donor who was either an allogeneic HSCT recipient or a stem cell or donor lymphocyte infusion donor (not recorded which). It is not recorded whose cells these are; they may come from a transplant donor.

J is TRBJ2-4 and V is TRBV14; 7 bases map to TRBD1. The length of the CDR3 is 15 residues. Germline V lookup: CDR1 SGHDN, CDR2 FVKESK. V was pared by 3 bases and J by 2 bases, with 4 bases of the junction left unmatched. CDR3 in DNA: TGTGCCAGCAGCCAGATGACAGGGTCCAAAAACATTCAGTACTTC. It encodes CASSQMTGSKNIQYF.

This clonotype was counted a few times. J is TRBJ2-7 and V is TRBV12-3 or TRBV12-4; 8 bases match TRBD2. The trim removed 0 bases at V and 1 base at J, leaving 5 bases unmatched. The CDR3 is 16 amino acids. The DNA of the CDR3 is TGTGCCAGCAGTTTAGCCCTTCTAGCGGGTTCCTACGAGCAGTACTTC. Translated: CASSLALLAGSYEQYF.

The chain links TRBV2 to TRBJ2-4; D not resolved. V lost 0 bases, J lost 0 bases, and 9 bases lay in between. Germline V gene lookup returns CDR1 SNHLY and CDR2 FYNNEI. The CDR3 has 16 residues. CDR3 sequence reads: CASSEAGRLAKNIQYF. CDR3 DNA: TGTGCCAGCAGTGAAGCCGGGCGACTAGCCAAAAACATTCAGTACTTC.

The chain joins TRBV9 to TRBJ2-1; D possibly corresponds to TRBD2 (6 bases). The CDR3 covers 14 residues. Germline-derived CDR1 and CDR2 are SGDLS and YYNGEE. Trimming took 0 bases from V and 5 from J, leaving 9 bases between them. This CDR3 reads CASSVGLAHNEQFF. The CDR3 DNA reads as TGTGCCAGCAGCGTAGGGCTAGCGCACAATGAGCAGTTCTTC.

At least ten counts were recorded for this clonotype. The chain recombines TRBV12-3 or TRBV12-4 with TRBJ2-3; D may correspond to TRBD1 or TRBD2 (5 bases each). The CDR3 covers 15 residues. Trimming took off 5 bases at V and 6 bases at J, with 18 bases between the two ends. CDR3 sequence: CASSVRDATHDTQYF. For the CDR3, the DNA is TGTGCCAGCAGTGTCCGGGACGCCACTCACGATACGCAGTATTTT.

This clonotype was seen a handful of times. The chain couples TRBV11-2 to TRBJ2-6, with 10 bases identical to TRBD1. V lost 6 bases and J lost 7; bases outside the gene matches: 9. Germline V lookup: CDR1 SGHAT, CDR2 FQNNGV. CDR3 length equals 16 residues. The DNA for the CDR3 is TGTGCCAGCAGTCTGGGACAGGGGATATTCGCCAACGTCCTGACTTTC. Protein: CASSLGQGIFANVLTF.

This clonotype came up a few times. The J gene is TRBJ2-7, the V gene TRBV7-2, with D possibly TRBD2 on 5 matching bases. Trimming left V 5 bases short and J 4 bases short, with 15 bases between. Germline CDR1 reads SGHTA; CDR2 reads FQGNSA. The CDR3 loop spans 14 amino acids. CDR3 protein: CASSAPRAGYEQYF. The CDR3 DNA is TGTGCCAGCAGCGCCCCGCGGGCTGGGTACGAGCAGTACTTC.

This clonotype was seen ten or more times. J is TRBJ2-2 and V is TRBV7-3, with TRBD1 as a possible D gene (5 bases). The CDR3 length is 14 residues. The V gene's germline CDR1 is SGHTA and CDR2 FQGTGA. V was shortened by 7 bases and J by 4 bases, with 13 bases between the two germline ends. CDR3 sequence reads: CASTKMGRTGELFF. The CDR3 DNA is TGTGCCAGCACAAAAATGGGGCGCACCGGGGAGCTGTTTTTT.

The chain uses TRBV18 and TRBJ2-1; D is uncertain. The V and J ends lost 0 bases and 10 bases respectively, with 13 bases between them. CDR1 and CDR2 (germline): KGHSH, LQKENI. The CDR3 is 14 amino acids. The CDR3 nucleotides are TGTGCCAGCTCACCACCGGACGAAGGACGGGAGCAGTTCTTC. It is translated as CASSPPDEGREQFF.

This sequence joins TRBV5-1 and TRBJ1-5; a possible D gene is TRBD1 (5 bases). Trimming cost V 1 base and J 6 bases, with 8 bases left between them. The CDR3 contains 13 residues. The V gene's germline CDR1 is SGHRS and CDR2 YFSETQ. CDR3 protein: CASSLIGAQPQHF. In DNA, the CDR3 is TGCGCCAGCAGCTTGATTGGGGCTCAGCCCCAGCATTTT.

V usage is TRBV3-1 and J usage is TRBJ1-6, with no clear D. Trimming left V 1 base short and J 0 bases short, with 10 bases between. In germline, CDR1 is LGHDT, CDR2 YNNKEL (reference sequence). This CDR3 is 17 amino acids long. The CDR3 sequence is CASSQVPANSYNSPLHF. The CDR3 DNA reads as TGTGCCAGCAGCCAAGTCCCGGCAAACTCCTATAATTCACCCCTCCACTTT. Drawing the rest from reference TRBV3-1 and TRBJ1-6, the complete variable domain is DTAVSQTPKYLVTQMGNDKSIKCEQNLGHDTMYWYKQDSKKFLKIMFSYNNKELIINETVPNRFSPKSPDKAHLNLHINSLELGDSAVYFCASSQVPANSYNSPLHFGNGTRLTVT.

DNA of the CDR3: TGTGCCAGCAGCTTATCCCCTAGCGACTACGAGCAGTACTTC. Protein product: CASSLSPSDYEQYF. This chain uses TRBV7-6 with TRBJ2-7; D may be TRBD2 (6 bases). CDR3 length: 14 residues. Looked up from germline, CDR1 is SGHVS and CDR2 is FNYEAQ. Trimming stripped 2 bases from V and 3 bases from J, with 11 bases between.

The rearrangement uses TRBV10-3 and TRBJ2-5, with D perhaps matching TRBD1 (6 bases). V gave up 5 bases and J gave up 5 bases, with 18 bases separating them. This CDR3 contains 15 residues. Germline CDR1 ENHRY, CDR2 SYGVKD. CDR3 bases: TGTGCCATCAGTTCCCAGGGGTCCCCGGGGGAGACCCAGTACTTC. Amino acids: CAISSQGSPGETQYF.

The V and J genes are TRBV20-1 and TRBJ2-1, with 8 bases identical to TRBD2. V shed 1 base, J shed 7 bases, and the junction held 9 bases outside the gene matches. The germline CDR1 and CDR2 sequences are DFQATT and SNEGSKA (reference sequence). CDR3 size: 15 residues. CDR3 loop: CSARGPGAGVNEQFF. For the CDR3, the DNA is TGCAGTGCTAGAGGCCCCGGAGCGGGAGTTAATGAGCAGTTCTTC.

This clonotype was seen ten or more times. This rearrangement joins TRBV4-2 to TRBJ2-2; D is uncertain. CDR3 length equals 14 residues. Germline CDR1 LGHNA, CDR2 YNFKEQ. The ends were cut back, 0 bases at V and 6 bases at J, with 8 bases in the middle. The CDR3 loop is CASSQEEAPGELFF. CDR3 bases: TGTGCCAGCAGCCAAGAAGAAGCGCCCGGGGAGCTGTTTTTT.

The rearrangement links TRBV30 to TRBJ1-1, with 7 bases aligning to TRBD1. V lost 5 bases, J lost 1 base, and 1 base stayed unmatched. From germline, CDR1 is GTSNPN and CDR2 SVGIG (reference sequence). This CDR3 has 12 residues. The CDR3 bases are TGTGCCTGGGGGGACAGGAACACTGAAGCTTTCTTT. This sequence encodes CAWGDRNTEAFF.

The chain links TRBV20-1 to TRBJ1-2; maybe TRBD1 (5 bases). The germline V gene encodes CDR1 DFQATT and CDR2 SNEGSKA (reference sequence). The CDR3 loop spans 13 amino acids. The V end lost 4 bases, the J end lost 4 bases, and 13 bases lay between the germline ends. CDR3 region: CSANGGYGYGYTF. Written as DNA, the CDR3 is TGCAGTGCTAATGGGGGATATGGCTATGGCTACACCTTC.

In this sample, this clonotype turned up a few times. This sequence joins TRBV6-1 and TRBJ2-7; TRBD1 or TRBD2 may be the D gene (5 bases each). Looked up from germline, CDR1 is MNHNS and CDR2 is SASEGT. The V end lost 7 bases, the J end lost 0 bases, and 19 bases lay between the germline ends. This CDR3 spans 16 amino acids. Written as DNA, the CDR3 is TGTGCCAGCACCCCGGGGCCAGGCGGCTCCTCCTACGAGCAGTACTTC. Amino acids: CASTPGPGGSSYEQYF.

The chain couples TRBV7-3 to TRBJ2-3; 11 bases are shared with TRBD2. The CDR3 spans 15 residues. The germline V gene has CDR1 SGHTA and CDR2 FQGTGA. Unmatched junction bases numbered 8, after V lost 5 bases and J lost 7 bases. CDR3 region: CASSPLAGGMNTQYF. In DNA, the CDR3 is TGTGCCAGCAGCCCGCTAGCGGGGGGCATGAATACGCAGTATTTT.

The rearrangement joins TRBV20-1 to TRBJ1-2, with TRBD1 identical over 8 bases. The ends lost 6 bases at V and 7 bases at J; junction bases unmatched: 10. Per germline, CDR1 DFQATT and CDR2 SNEGSKA (reference sequence). This CDR3 is built from 13 residues. In nucleotides, the CDR3 is TGCAGTGCCCCTGCAGGGGGCCTGGCTGGCTACACCTTC. Translation gives CSAPAGGLAGYTF.

The V and J genes are TRBV5-1 and TRBJ1-6, with D maybe TRBD1 (5 bases). Germline V lookup: CDR1 SGHRS, CDR2 YFSETQ. The length of the CDR3 is 15 residues. Trimming removed 0 bases at V and 2 bases at J, with 6 bases between. CDR3 bases: TGCGCCAGCAGCTTGGGGGACCCCTATAATTCACCCCTCCACTTT. Protein sequence: CASSLGDPYNSPLHF.

The chain couples TRBV20-1 to TRBJ2-1; 7 positions match TRBD2. This CDR3 is 17 amino acids long. J was trimmed by 5 bases and V by 2 bases; bases with no gene match: 15. Germline loops: CDR1 DFQATT, CDR2 SNEGSKA (reference sequence). The CDR3 DNA sequence: TGCAGTGCTAGACTGCAGTCGGGGAGGGAGTGGCACAATGAGCAGTTCTTC. It specifies CSARLQSGREWHNEQFF.

This clonotype has more than one count but fewer than ten. The chain recombines TRBV18 with TRBJ1-1, with D maybe TRBD1 (5 bases). This CDR3 region has 15 residues. Germline-derived CDR1 and CDR2 are KGHSH and LQKENI. V dropped 1 base and J dropped 2 bases, with 11 bases sitting between them. This CDR3 is CASSPQGRINTEAFF. CDR3 in DNA: TGTGCCAGCTCACCACAGGGACGGATTAACACTGAAGCTTTCTTT.

Only a few counts were recorded for this clonotype. The chain is built from TRBV5-1 and TRBJ1-4, with TRBD1 matching 9 bases. Trimming at V came to 1 base and at J to 4 bases, leaving 14 bases not matched to a gene. Germline V gene lookup returns CDR1 SGHRS and CDR2 YFSETQ. The CDR3 sequence is 19 residues long. CDR3 protein: CASSLMVQGARANNEKLFF. The CDR3 bases are TGCGCCAGCAGCTTGATGGTACAGGGGGCGAGGGCCAATAATGAAAAACTGTTTTTT.

This clonotype was seen many times. The J gene is TRBJ1-1, the V gene TRBV5-1; unclear D gene. The CDR3 is 16 amino acids. The V gene's germline CDR1 is SGHRS and CDR2 YFSETQ. Trimming took off 4 bases at V and 0 bases at J, with 16 bases between the two ends. CDR3 sequence (DNA): TGCGCCAGCAGCCCTTTAGCCTATGGGATGAACACTGAAGCTTTCTTT. It specifies CASSPLAYGMNTEAFF.

This clonotype was found a few times. This CDR3 is CAISGDTYTEAFF. The DNA for the CDR3 is TGTGCCATCAGCGGGGACACCTACACTGAAGCTTTCTTT. The chain uses TRBV10-3 and TRBJ1-1; D possibly corresponds to TRBD1 (6 bases). Deletions cut 6 bases from V and 3 bases from J, with 11 bases between. This CDR3 is built from 13 residues. Germline V gives CDR1 ENHRY, CDR2 SYGVKD.

The chain carries TRBV10-3 and TRBJ1-1; D is undetermined. Trimming took 6 bases from V and 0 from J, leaving 17 bases between them. This CDR3 spans 16 amino acids. From germline, CDR1 is ENHRY and CDR2 SYGVKD. CDR3: CAIRSGSLGMNTEAFF. The CDR3 coding sequence is TGTGCCATCAGAAGCGGCAGTCTCGGAATGAACACTGAAGCTTTCTTT.

J is TRBJ2-3 and V is TRBV27; TRBD2 matches at 14 bases. J lost 5 bases, V lost 5 bases, and 9 bases had no gene match. This CDR3 contains 17 residues. CDR1 and CDR2 (germline): MNHEY, SMNVEV (reference sequence). This CDR3 reads CASSISTSGRAIDTQYF. The CDR3 DNA is TGTGCCAGCAGTATCTCGACTAGCGGGAGGGCCATAGATACGCAGTATTTT.